This TCR beta chain was captured in a study of shared clonotypes between healthy human individuals. Worth noting for this clone: In the same sample, other DNA sequences code for this CDR3.

Assay used: immunoSEQ multiplex PCR; TCRdb lists only in-frame clones, some missing. The profile shows roughly 2.5 million clones, approximately 92% of them singletons. Per germline, CDR1 KGHSH and CDR2 LQKENI. This CDR3 has 14 residues. Trimming cost V 3 bases and J 2 bases, with 7 bases left between them. The V and J genes are TRBV18 and TRBJ2-2; D perhaps matches TRBD2 (5 bases). The sequence was collected from a man between 18 and 35 years old in good health. The specimen was naive CD4+ T cells sorted from blood. Subset reported: CD45RA+ positively selected. For the CDR3, the DNA is TGTGCCAGCTCACCGGCGGGCAACACCGGGGAGCTGTTTTTT. It encodes CASSPAGNTGELFF.